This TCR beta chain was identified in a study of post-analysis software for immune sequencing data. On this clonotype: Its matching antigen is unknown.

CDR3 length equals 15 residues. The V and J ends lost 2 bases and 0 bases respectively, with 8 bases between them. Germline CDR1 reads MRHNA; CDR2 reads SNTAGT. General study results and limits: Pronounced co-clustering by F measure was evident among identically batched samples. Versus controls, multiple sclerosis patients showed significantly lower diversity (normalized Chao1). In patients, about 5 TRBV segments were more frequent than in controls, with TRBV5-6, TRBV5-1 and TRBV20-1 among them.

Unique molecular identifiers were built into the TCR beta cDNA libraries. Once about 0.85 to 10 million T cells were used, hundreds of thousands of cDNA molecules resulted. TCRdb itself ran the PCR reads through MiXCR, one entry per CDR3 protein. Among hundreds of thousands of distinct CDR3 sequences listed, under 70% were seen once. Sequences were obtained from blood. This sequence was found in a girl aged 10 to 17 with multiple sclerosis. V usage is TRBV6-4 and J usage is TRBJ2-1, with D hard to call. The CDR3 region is CASSDEPSSYNEQFF. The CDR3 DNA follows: TGTGCCAGCAGTGACGAGCCGAGCTCCTACAATGAGCAGTTCTTC.